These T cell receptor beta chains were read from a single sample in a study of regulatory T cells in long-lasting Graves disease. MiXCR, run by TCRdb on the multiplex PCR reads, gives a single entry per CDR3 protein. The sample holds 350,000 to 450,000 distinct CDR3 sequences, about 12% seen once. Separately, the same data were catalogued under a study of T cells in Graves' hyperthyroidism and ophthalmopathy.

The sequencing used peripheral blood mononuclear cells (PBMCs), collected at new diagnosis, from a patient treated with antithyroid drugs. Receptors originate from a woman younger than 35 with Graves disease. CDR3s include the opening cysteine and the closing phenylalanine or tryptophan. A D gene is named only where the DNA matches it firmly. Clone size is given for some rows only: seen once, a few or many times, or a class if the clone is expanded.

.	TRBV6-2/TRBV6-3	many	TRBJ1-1	TGTGCCAGCAGTTACAGCACAGGGTTGGGCACTGAAGCTTTCTTT	CASSYSTGLGTEAFF
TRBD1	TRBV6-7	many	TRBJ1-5	TGTGCCAGCACTGGGACAGGAGGAACGGGTCAGCCCCAGCATTTT	CASTGTGGTGQPQHF
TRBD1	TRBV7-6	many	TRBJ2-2	TGTGCCAGCAGCTCCCGACAGGGGAGGACCGGGGAGCTGTTTTTT	CASSSRQGRTGELFF
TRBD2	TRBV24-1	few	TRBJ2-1	TGTGCCACCAGTCCACTAGCGGGAGCCTACAATGAGCAGTTCTTC	CATSPLAGAYNEQFF
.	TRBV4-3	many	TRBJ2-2	TGCGCCAGCAGGGCCGCTCGCGGCACCGGGGAGCTGTTTTTT	CASRAARGTGELFF
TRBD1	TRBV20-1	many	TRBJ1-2	TGCAGTGCAGACACAGGGGCCGTCGGCTATGGCTACACCTTC	CSADTGAVGYGYTF
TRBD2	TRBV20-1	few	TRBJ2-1	TGCAGTGCTAGAGTGGCGGGAGGCTCCAATGAGCAGTTCTTC	CSARVAGGSNEQFF
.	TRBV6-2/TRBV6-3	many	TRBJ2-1	TGTGCCAGCAATTACGGTGGGAACTCCTACAATGAGCAGTTCTTC	CASNYGGNSYNEQFF
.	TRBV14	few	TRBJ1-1	TGTGCCAGCAGCCAAGATCGGGGCATCACAGCCCCCTGGAGGAACACTGAAGCTTTCTTT	CASSQDRGITAPWRNTEAFF
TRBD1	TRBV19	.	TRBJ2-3	TGTGCCAGTAGTATCAGGGGGCGAACAGACACAGATACGCAGTATTTT	CASSIRGRTDTDTQYF
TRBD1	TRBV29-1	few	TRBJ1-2	TGCAGCGTTACTCGGACAGGGAACTATGGCTACACCTTC	CSVTRTGNYGYTF
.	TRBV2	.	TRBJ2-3	TGTGCCAGCAGGGGGAGGTCCTACCCTAGCACAGATACGCAGTATTTT	CASRGRSYPSTDTQYF
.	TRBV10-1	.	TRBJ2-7	TGCGCCAGCAGTGAGTCGATTGTGGGGAGCGAGCAGTACTTC	CASSESIVGSEQYF
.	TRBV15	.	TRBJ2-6	TGTGCCACCAGCAGAGGTCGGATTTACTCTGGGGCCAACGTCCTGACTTTC	CATSRGRIYSGANVLTF
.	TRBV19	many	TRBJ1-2	TGTGCCAGTGCCCCTCGGGGTTCCCTCTATGGCTACACCTTC	CASAPRGSLYGYTF
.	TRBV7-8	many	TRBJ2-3	TGTGCCAGCCGAGGTCCCTGGAAAGATACGCAGTATTTT	CASRGPWKDTQYF
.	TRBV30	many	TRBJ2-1	TGTGCCTGGAGTGTACTAGGGGTGCAGCAGTTCTTC	CAWSVLGVQQFF
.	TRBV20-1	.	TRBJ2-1	TGCAGTGCTAGGGCGGTTGGTATATACAATGAGCAGTTCTTC	CSARAVGIYNEQFF
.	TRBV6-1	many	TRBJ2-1	TGTGTTCTTAGTAGGGGCACCTATTCTGGTGAGCAGTTCTTC	CVLSRGTYSGEQFF
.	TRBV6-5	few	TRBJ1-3	TGTGCCAGCAGTTACGGATACTCTGGAAACACCATATATTTT	CASSYGYSGNTIYF
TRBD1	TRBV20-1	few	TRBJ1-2	TGCAGTGCTAGATTGGACAGGGATAACTATGGCTACACCTTC	CSARLDRDNYGYTF
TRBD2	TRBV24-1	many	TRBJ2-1	TGTGCCACCAGTGAACAGGTCGCGGGACTAGCATACAATGAGCAGTTCTTC	CATSEQVAGLAYNEQFF
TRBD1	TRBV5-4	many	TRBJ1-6	TGTGCCAGCAGCTTTGGACTTACGGCTAGGGGCCAGGGGGGAAATTCACCCCTCCACTTT	CASSFGLTARGQGGNSPLHF
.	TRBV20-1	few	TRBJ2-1	TGCAGTGCCGAGACAGAAAATGAGCAGTTCTTC	CSAETENEQFF
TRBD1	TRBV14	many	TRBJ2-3	TGTGCCAGCAGCCCTCCACAGGGGTGGACCAAGGATACGCAGTATTTT	CASSPPQGWTKDTQYF
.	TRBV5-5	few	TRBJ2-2	TGTGCCAGCAGCTTCCTTTTAACCGGGGAGCTGTTTTTT	CASSFLLTGELFF
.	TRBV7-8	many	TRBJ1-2	TGTGCCAGCAGCCTCAAGTCTATTCGGACGAACTATGGCTACACCTTC	CASSLKSIRTNYGYTF
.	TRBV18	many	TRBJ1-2	TGTGCCAGCTCACCACTCCCGGCAAACCTGGATGGCTACACCTTC	CASSPLPANLDGYTF
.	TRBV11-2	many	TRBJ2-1	TGTGCCAGCAGCTCGGACTGGCAAAATGAGCAGTTCTTC	CASSSDWQNEQFF